A single T cell receptor (beta chain) is shown here with its context. The V and J ends lost 3 bases and 4 bases respectively, with 25 bases between them. This CDR3 comprises 18 residues. Germline loops: CDR1 SGHNT, CDR2 YYREEE (reference sequence). This sample was taken from a study of cytomegalovirus exposure and HLA in healthy donors. PCR used 60 Vbeta primers and 13 Jbeta primers. Assay used: immunoSEQ multiplex PCR; TCRdb lists only in-frame clones, some missing. The sample lists 200,000 or so clones, roughly 80% occurring once. Sequencing was performed on PBMCs. The V gene is TRBV5-4, the J gene TRBJ2-5, with D possibly TRBD2 on 7 matching bases. The TCR was taken from a woman aged 45-59 years in good health and CMV-seropositive. The CDR3 reads CASSSRSERGGLGETQYF. The DNA for the CDR3 is TGTGCCAGCAGCTCCCGAAGTGAGAGGGGGGGCCTCGGAGAGACCCAGTACTTC.